This T cell receptor beta chain was documented in a study of shared clonotypes between healthy human individuals. Only in-frame clones appear in the TCRdb table, and some are missing; sequencing was by immunoSEQ multiplex PCR. The table shows a few million clones, with almost 96% occurring only once. This CDR3 is 14 amino acids long. The ends lost 1 base at V and 3 bases at J; junction bases unmatched: 2. CDR1 MNHNS and CDR2 SASEGT come from the germline V gene. This receptor was taken from a man in his late teens or twenties in good health. V gene TRBV6-1 combines with J gene TRBJ2-7, with 8 nucleotides matching TRBD1. Sequencing input: naive CD4+ T cells sorted from blood. The subset denotes: CD45RA+ positively selected. Written as DNA, the CDR3 is TGTGCCAGCAGTGAAGTACAGGGGGGCTACGAGCAGTACTTC. Amino acids: CASSEVQGGYEQYF.